Listed below are T cell receptor beta chains from one sample, sequenced in a study of OX40 agonist ivuxolimab in advanced cancers. Here immunoSEQ multiplex PCR was the method, and the copy in TCRdb shows in-frame clones only, minus some. The table records roughly 90,000 clones, 94% of them present only once. The input for sequencing was CD4+ or CD8+ T cells sorted from blood, taken in a trial of the OX40 agonist ivuxolimab. The receptors were sampled from an adult with an advanced solid tumor such as melanoma, head and neck, liver or kidney cancer. Both conserved end residues are part of each CDR3. D genes are given only for firm matches.

CDR3 protein: CASSYGQGTYEQYF
V gene: TRBV6-6
J gene: TRBJ2-7
D gene: TRBD1

CDR3 protein: CASSLRQGESEKLFF
V gene: TRBV7-9
J gene: TRBJ1-4
D gene: TRBD1

CDR3 protein: CAISDVSPSTDTQYF
V gene: TRBV10-3
J gene: TRBJ2-3
D gene: .

CDR3 protein: CASSDSAGELFF
V gene: TRBV6-1
J gene: TRBJ2-2
D gene: .

CDR3 protein: CASTHPATTRDTQYF
V gene: TRBV5-4
J gene: TRBJ2-3
D gene: .

CDR3 protein: CASTLQGAYEQYF
V gene: TRBV28
J gene: TRBJ2-7
D gene: .

CDR3 protein: CASSDRAPGGYTF
V gene: TRBV11-2
J gene: TRBJ1-2
D gene: .

CDR3 protein: CASSQVRDGRGCEQFF
V gene: TRBV14
J gene: TRBJ2-1
D gene: .

CDR3 protein: CASTQTHGRMNTEAFF
V gene: TRBV7-6
J gene: TRBJ1-1
D gene: .

CDR3 protein: CASSLSETSRETQYF
V gene: TRBV27
J gene: TRBJ2-5
D gene: .

CDR3 protein: CATGLSGRARGNEQFF
V gene: TRBV15
J gene: TRBJ2-1
D gene: TRBD2